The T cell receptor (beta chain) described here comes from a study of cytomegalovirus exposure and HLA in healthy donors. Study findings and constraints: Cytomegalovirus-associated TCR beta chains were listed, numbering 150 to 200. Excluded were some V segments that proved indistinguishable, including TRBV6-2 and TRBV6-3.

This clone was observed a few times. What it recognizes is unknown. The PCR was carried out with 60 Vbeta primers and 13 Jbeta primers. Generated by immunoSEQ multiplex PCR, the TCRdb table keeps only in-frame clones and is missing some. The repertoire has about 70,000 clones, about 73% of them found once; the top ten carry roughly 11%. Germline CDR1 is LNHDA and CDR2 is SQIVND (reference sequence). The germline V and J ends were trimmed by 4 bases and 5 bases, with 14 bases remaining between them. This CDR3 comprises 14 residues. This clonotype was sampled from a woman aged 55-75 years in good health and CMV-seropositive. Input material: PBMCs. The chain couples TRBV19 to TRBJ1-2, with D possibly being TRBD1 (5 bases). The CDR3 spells CASSSAGIGYGYTF. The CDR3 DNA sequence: TGTGCCAGTAGTAGTGCAGGGATCGGATATGGCTACACCTTC.